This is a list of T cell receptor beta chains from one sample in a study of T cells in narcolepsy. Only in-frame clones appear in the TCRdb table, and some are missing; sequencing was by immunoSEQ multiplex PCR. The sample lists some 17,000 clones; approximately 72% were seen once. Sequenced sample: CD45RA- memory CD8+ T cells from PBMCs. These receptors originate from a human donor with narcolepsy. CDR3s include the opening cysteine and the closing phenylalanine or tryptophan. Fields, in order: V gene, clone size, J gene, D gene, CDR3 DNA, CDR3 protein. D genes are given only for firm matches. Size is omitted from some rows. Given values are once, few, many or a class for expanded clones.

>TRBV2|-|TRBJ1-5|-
TGTGCCAGCACCGAGGGCGTGGGGGATCAGCCCCAGCATTTT
CASTEGVGDQPQHF
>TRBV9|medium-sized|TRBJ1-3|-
TGTGCCAGCAGCGTAGAAGGAGGGGACTCTGGAAACACCATATATTTT
CASSVEGGDSGNTIYF
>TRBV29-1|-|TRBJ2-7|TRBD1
TGCAGCGTGGCCGGACAGGGGAATTCCCGTCCCTACGAGCAGTACTTC
CSVAGQGNSRPYEQYF
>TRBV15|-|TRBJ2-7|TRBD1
TGTGCCACCAGCAGAGAGGGTAGAGGGGGCGACGAGCAGTACTTC
CATSREGRGGDEQYF
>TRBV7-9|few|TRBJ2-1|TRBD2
TGTGCCAGCCCGGGGGTAGCGGGAGGGAATGAGCAGTTCTTC
CASPGVAGGNEQFF
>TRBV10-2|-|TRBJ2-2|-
TGCGCCAGCAGTGATGGGGGGAGAACCGGGGAGCTGTTTTTT
CASSDGGRTGELFF
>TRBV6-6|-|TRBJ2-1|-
TGTGCCAGCAGTTACGGACATAACAATGAGCAGTTCTTC
CASSYGHNNEQFF
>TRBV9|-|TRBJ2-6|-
TGTGCCAGCAGCCCCGAGGGTCTGTACAGCTCTGGGGCCAACGTCCTGACTTTC
CASSPEGLYSSGANVLTF
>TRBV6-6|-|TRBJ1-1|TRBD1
TGTGCCACCTGGACAGGGGCCTTGAACACTGAAGCTTTCTTT
CATWTGALNTEAFF
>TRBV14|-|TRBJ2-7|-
TGTGCCAGCAGTACTAGTACGTCCTACGAGCAGTACTTC
CASSTSTSYEQYF
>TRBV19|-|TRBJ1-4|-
TGTGCCAGTAGGGGAGGGAACGAAAAACTGTTTTTT
CASRGGNEKLFF
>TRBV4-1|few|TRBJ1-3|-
TGCGCCAGCAGCCAAGAACACAACTCTGGAAACACCATATATTTT
CASSQEHNSGNTIYF
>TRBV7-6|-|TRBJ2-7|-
TGTGCCAGCAGCTTAGAGCAGGGTAGCTACGAGCAGTACTTC
CASSLEQGSYEQYF
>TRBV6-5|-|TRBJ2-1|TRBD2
TGTGCCAGCAGTCCGACTAGCGGGGGGGCCGGGGAGCAGTTCTTC
CASSPTSGGAGEQFF
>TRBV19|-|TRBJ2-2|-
TGTGCCAGTAGTATATTGGGGCAGGGGTTGACCGGGGAGCTGTTTTTT
CASSILGQGLTGELFF
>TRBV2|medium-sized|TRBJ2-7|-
TGTGCCAGCAGTACGGGAACGGACGAGCAGTACTTC
CASSTGTDEQYF
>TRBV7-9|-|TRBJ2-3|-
TGTGCCAGCAGTGGATTACGCGGGGAGTTGGATACGCAGTATTTT
CASSGLRGELDTQYF
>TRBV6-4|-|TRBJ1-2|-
TGTGCCAGCAGTGACGGGCAGGGATATGGCTACACCTTC
CASSDGQGYGYTF
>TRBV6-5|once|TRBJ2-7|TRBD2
TGTGCCAGCAGTTACTCGTCCCAACTAGCGGCATACGAGCAGTACTTC
CASSYSSQLAAYEQYF
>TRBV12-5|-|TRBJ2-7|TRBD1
TGTGCTAGTGGTCCTAACTACGGGACAGCAGACTCCTACGAGCAGTACTTC
CASGPNYGTADSYEQYF
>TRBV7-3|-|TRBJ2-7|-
TGTGCCAGCAGCTTCGGGGGCTCGGACGAGCAGTACTTC
CASSFGGSDEQYF
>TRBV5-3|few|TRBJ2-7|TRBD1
TGTGCCAGCAGCTTGACAGGGACAGGGGCCTACGAGCAGTACTTC
CASSLTGTGAYEQYF
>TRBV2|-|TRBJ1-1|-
TGTGCCAGCAGCCCAGGATACACTGAAGCTTTCTTT
CASSPGYTEAFF
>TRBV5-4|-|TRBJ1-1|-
TGTGCCAACAGCCTTTCCGTTACGAACACTGAAGCTTTCTTT
CANSLSVTNTEAFF
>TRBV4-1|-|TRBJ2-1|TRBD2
TGCGCCAGCAGCCTTGGACTAGCGGGGGGGGGTGAGCAGTTCTTC
CASSLGLAGGGEQFF
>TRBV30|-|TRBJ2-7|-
TGTGCCTGGAGTGTAGAGGCTTACGAGCAGTACTTC
CAWSVEAYEQYF
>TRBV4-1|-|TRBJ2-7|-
TGCGCCAGCAGCTCCCGGGGGTTAGAGCAGTACTTC
CASSSRGLEQYF
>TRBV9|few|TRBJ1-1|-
TGTGCCAGCAGCCCAGGCGGAAGGACTGAAGCTTTCTTT
CASSPGGRTEAFF
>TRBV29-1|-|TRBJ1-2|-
TGCAGCGTAACAGGGTCTTACGGCTACACCTTC
CSVTGSYGYTF
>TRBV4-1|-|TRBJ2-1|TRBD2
TGCGCCAGCAGCCATGAGACTAGCGGGGGTTCCTACTACAATGAGCAGTTCTTC
CASSHETSGGSYYNEQFF
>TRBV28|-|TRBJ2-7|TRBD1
TGTGCCAGCAGGATCCGGGACAGGGTCTACGAGCAGTACTTC
CASRIRDRVYEQYF
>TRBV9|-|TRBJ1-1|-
TGTGCCAGCAGCGACGGAGGAGGCACTGAAGCTTTCTTT
CASSDGGGTEAFF
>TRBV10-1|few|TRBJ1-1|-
TGCGCCAGCAGTGAAGGGGAAGTGAACACTGAAGCTTTCTTT
CASSEGEVNTEAFF
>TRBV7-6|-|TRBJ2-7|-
TGTGCCAGCAGCTTCCGTCTGGACAAGGGCTACGAGCAGTACTTC
CASSFRLDKGYEQYF
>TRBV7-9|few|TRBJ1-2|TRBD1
TGTGCCAGCAGCTTTGACCAGGGGGACCTACGGGGCTACACCTTC
CASSFDQGDLRGYTF
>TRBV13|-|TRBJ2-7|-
TGTGCCAGCGGTCGGACAGTGGAGGGGTACGAGCAGTACTTC
CASGRTVEGYEQYF
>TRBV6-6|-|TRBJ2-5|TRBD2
TGTGCCAGCAGTTTGGGAGGGTCCCAAGAGACCCAGTACTTC
CASSLGGSQETQYF
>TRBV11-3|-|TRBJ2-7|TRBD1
TGTGCCAGCAGCCGGGGACAGGGGAGCCCCCACGAGCAGTACTTC
CASSRGQGSPHEQYF